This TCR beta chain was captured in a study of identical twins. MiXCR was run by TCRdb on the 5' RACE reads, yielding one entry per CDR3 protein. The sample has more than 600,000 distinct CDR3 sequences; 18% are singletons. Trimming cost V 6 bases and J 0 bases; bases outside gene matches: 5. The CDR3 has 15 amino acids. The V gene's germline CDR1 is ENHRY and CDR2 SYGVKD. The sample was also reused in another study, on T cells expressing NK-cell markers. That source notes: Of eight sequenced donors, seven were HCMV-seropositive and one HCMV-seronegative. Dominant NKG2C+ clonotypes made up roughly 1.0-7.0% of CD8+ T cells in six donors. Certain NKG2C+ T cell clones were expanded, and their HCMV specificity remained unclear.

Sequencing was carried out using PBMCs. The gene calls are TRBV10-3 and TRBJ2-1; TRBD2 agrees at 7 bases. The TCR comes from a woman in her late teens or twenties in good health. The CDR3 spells CAIRGGGASYNEQFF. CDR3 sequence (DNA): TGTGCCATCAGGGGCGGGGGAGCCTCCTACAATGAGCAGTTCTTC.